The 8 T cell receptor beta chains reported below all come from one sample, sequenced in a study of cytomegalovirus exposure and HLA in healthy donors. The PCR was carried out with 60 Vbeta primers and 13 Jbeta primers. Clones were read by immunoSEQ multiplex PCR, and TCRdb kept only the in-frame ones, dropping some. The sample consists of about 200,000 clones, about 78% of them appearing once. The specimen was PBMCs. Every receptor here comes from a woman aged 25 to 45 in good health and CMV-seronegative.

The CDR3 region is CASNSGGSTDTQYF. The CDR3 DNA follows: TGTGCCAGCAACTCGGGGGGAAGCACAGATACGCAGTATTTT. The chain couples TRBV9 to TRBJ2-3, with 7 bases that match TRBD2. Trimming removed 6 bases from V and 0 bases from J; junction bases left unmatched: 4. Germline V gene data show CDR1 as SGDLS and CDR2 as YYNGEE. The CDR3 covers 14 residues.

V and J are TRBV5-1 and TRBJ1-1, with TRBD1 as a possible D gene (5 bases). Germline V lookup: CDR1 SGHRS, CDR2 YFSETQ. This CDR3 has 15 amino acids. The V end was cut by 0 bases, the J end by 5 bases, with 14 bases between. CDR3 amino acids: CASSLALRALTEAFF. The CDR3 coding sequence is TGCGCCAGCAGCTTGGCCCTCAGGGCTTTGACTGAAGCTTTCTTT.

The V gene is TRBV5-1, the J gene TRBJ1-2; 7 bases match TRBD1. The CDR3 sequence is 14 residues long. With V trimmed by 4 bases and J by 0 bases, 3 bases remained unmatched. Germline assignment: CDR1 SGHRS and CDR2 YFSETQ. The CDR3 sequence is CASSPGTANYGYTF. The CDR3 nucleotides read TGCGCCAGCAGCCCCGGGACAGCTAACTATGGCTACACCTTC.

In DNA, the CDR3 is TGTGCCAGCAGCTTAGGGGAGACTAATGAAAAACTGTTTTTT. This codes for CASSLGETNEKLFF. The chain carries TRBV13 and TRBJ1-4; D is unclear. Germline CDR1 PRHDT, CDR2 FYEKMQ (reference sequence). Trimming stripped 0 bases from V and 2 bases from J, with 4 bases between. CDR3 length: 14 residues.

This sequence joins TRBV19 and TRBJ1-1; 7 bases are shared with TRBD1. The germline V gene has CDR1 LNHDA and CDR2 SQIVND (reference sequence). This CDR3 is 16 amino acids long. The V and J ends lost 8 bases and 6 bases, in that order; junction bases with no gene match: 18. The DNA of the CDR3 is TGTGCCAGTCAAATACTCCCCGGAACAGGGGTCGCTGAAGCTTTCTTT. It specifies CASQILPGTGVAEAFF. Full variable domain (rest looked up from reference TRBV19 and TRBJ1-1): DGGITQSPKYLFRKEGQNVTLSCEQNLNHDAMYWYRQDPGQGLRLIYYSQIVNDFQKGDIAEGYSVSREKKESFPLTVTSAQKNPTAFYLCASQILPGTGVAEAFFGQGTRLTVV.

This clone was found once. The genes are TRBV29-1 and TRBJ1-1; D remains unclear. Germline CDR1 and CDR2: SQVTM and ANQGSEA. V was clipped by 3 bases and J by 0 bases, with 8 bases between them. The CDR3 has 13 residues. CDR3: CSVELSLNTEAFF. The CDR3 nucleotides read TGCAGCGTTGAGCTGAGCTTGAACACTGAAGCTTTCTTT.

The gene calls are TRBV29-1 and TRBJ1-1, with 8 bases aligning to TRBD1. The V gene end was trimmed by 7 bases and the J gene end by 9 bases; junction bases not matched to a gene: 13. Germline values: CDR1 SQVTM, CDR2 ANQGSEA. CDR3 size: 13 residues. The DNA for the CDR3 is TGCAGCGCTCTCGGAGGGACAGGCAGTAAAGCTTTCTTT. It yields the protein CSALGGTGSKAFF.

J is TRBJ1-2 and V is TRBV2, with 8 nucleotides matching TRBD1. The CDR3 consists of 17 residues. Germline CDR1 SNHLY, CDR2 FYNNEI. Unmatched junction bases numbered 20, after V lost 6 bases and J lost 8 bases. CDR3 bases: TGTGCCAGCAGAGCCTCAGGGACAGGCTTTACCCTAGGGGGCTACACCTTC. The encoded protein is CASRASGTGFTLGGYTF.